What follows describes a single TCR beta chain. Germline-derived CDR1 and CDR2 are SGHRS and YFSETQ. The V end was cut by 3 bases, the J end by 2 bases, with 9 bases between. This CDR3 is 15 amino acids long. This sample is part of a study of blood T cell repertoires in COVID-19. Per the authors' pipeline: Cell counts per sample came from amplifying reference gene primers. The table came from immunoSEQ multiplex PCR; TCRdb's copy has only in-frame clones and leaves some out. The DNA was the basis for D and trimming; V, J and clone size are from that table. The sample records roughly 150,000 clones, 88% being singletons.

The clonotype comes from a man between 45 and 60 years old who had recovered from COVID-19. This chain connects TRBV5-1 to TRBJ2-6; D remains unclear. Sequencing was performed on peripheral blood. The CDR3 spells CASSSETAGANVLTF. CDR3 nucleotide sequence: TGCGCCAGCAGCTCCGAAACTGCTGGGGCCAACGTCCTGACTTTC.